These 14 T cell receptor beta chains were sequenced from one sample in a study of T cells in women clearing cervical HPV infection. Sequencing used immunoSEQ multiplex PCR; TCRdb keeps in-frame clones, though not all of them. This sample's clone table lists roughly 40,000 clones. Sample: blood buffy coat. The receptors shown here come from a woman between 18 and 75 years old with a cervical HPV16 infection that either progressed to CIN3+ or cleared (not recorded which).

In the case of this clone: Read coverage stops 3 residues before the CDR3 terminus; the germline J gene supplies the remainder. The chain uses TRBV30 and TRBJ1-2; D is uncertain. The CDR3 extends over 17 amino acids. Germline V gene sequence: CDR1 GTSNPN, CDR2 SVGIG (reference sequence). Partial CDR3 DNA: TGTGCCTGGTCTCGGGCTAGCGGGAGATTTTTCTATAACGAC. As protein: CAWSRASGRFFYND. The whole CDR3 is CAWSRASGRFFYNDYTF.

With regard to this clone: Sequencing ends 3 residues short of the CDR3 end; the germline J gene provides the rest. The chain recombines TRBV30 with TRBJ1-2, with 11 bases fitting TRBD1. The germline V gene encodes CDR1 GTSNPN and CDR2 SVGIG (reference sequence). This CDR3 has 14 residues. V trimming: 4 bases; J trimming: 7 bases; junction bases outside the gene matches: 8. The CDR3 DNA, read in part, is TGTGCCTGGACCTTGGGACAGGGGGAGTTTGGC. Amino acid sequence: CAWTLGQGEFG. The full CDR3 sequence reads CAWTLGQGEFGYTF.

Points on this clone: Read coverage stops 3 residues before the CDR3 terminus; the germline J gene supplies the remainder. V gene TRBV20-1 combines with J gene TRBJ2-7; the match to TRBD2 covers 10 bases. The CDR3 has 14 amino acids. Trimming took 6 bases from V and 0 from J; bases not matched to a gene: 5. The germline V gene encodes CDR1 DFQATT and CDR2 SNEGSKA (reference sequence). The DNA read from the CDR3 is TGCAGTGCGGCGACTAGCGGGCCCTCCTACGAG. This gives the protein CSAATSGPSYE. From start to end, the CDR3 is CSAATSGPSYEQYF.

Details on this clone: The CDR3 end lies 3 residues beyond the end of the read and is filled in from the germline J gene. The chain recombines TRBV11-2 with TRBJ1-2, with no clear D. The germline V gene has CDR1 SGHAT and CDR2 FQNNGV. V lost 5 bases, J lost 4 bases, and 14 bases lay in between. The CDR3 has 14 amino acids. The part of the CDR3 DNA that was read is TGTGCCAGCAGCGTTGCCGGCGGCCTCTATGGC. Translated, it gives CASSVAGGLYG. The CDR3 as a whole reads CASSVAGGLYGYTF. Full variable domain (rest looked up from reference TRBV11-2 and TRBJ1-2): EAGVAQSPRYKIIEKRQSVAFWCNPISGHATLYWYQQILGQGPKLLIQFQNNGVVDDSQLPKDRFSAERLKGVDSTLKIQPAKLEDSAVYLCASSVAGGLYGYTFGSGTRLTVV.

Comments on this clone: The read terminates 3 residues ahead of where the CDR3 ends, so the germline J gene completes it. The chain has TRBV6-2 or TRBV6-3 and TRBJ1-6, with a tentative D call TRBD1 (5 bases). Trimming cost V 2 bases and J 7 bases, with 15 bases left between them. This CDR3 region has 16 residues. CDR1 and CDR2 (germline): MNHEY, SVGEGT. The CDR3: CASSYVGTGENSPLHF. Partial CDR3 DNA: TGTGCCAGCAGTTACGTTGGGACGGGGGAGAATTCACCC.

In regard to this clone: The sequenced fragment ends 3 residues before the CDR3 boundary, so the rest is inferred from the germline J gene. The chain combines TRBV6-2 or TRBV6-3 with TRBJ2-1; TRBD2 is a possible D gene (5 bases). Germline-derived CDR1 and CDR2 are MNHEY and SVGEGT. With 8 bases removed from V and 3 bases from J, the gap between germline ends came to 23 bases. CDR3 length equals 17 residues. Incomplete CDR3 DNA: TGTGCCAGCGCCCCCCTTGGAATCAGCGGCCACTACAATGAG. Translating gives CASAPLGISGHYNE. The entire CDR3 protein reads CASAPLGISGHYNEQFF.

In the case of this clone: The read terminates 3 residues before the CDR3 end, so the remaining end is supplied by the germline J gene. The genes are TRBV5-1 and TRBJ2-1, with a possible D match to TRBD2 (5 bases). Germline lookup yields CDR1 SGHRS and CDR2 YFSETQ. The length of the CDR3 is 12 residues. V was trimmed by 6 bases and J by 8 bases, leaving 12 bases between them. The part of the CDR3 DNA that was read is TGCGCCAGCACCACGGCCGGGGATGAG. As protein: CASTTAGDE. The full CDR3 sequence reads CASTTAGDEQFF.

To note about this clone: The read halts 3 residues ahead of the CDR3 end, with the missing end drawn from the germline J gene. V gene TRBV7-2 combines with J gene TRBJ1-1; D remains unclear. V lost 4 bases to trimming and J lost 1 base, with 7 bases between them. The CDR3 is 13 amino acids. In germline, CDR1 is SGHTA, CDR2 FQGNSA. The CDR3 loop is CASSSQTNTEAFF. The covered CDR3 bases are TGTGCCAGCAGCTCACAGACGAACACTGAA. Full variable domain (rest looked up from reference TRBV7-2 and TRBJ1-1): GAGVSQSPSNKVTEKGKDVELRCDPISGHTALYWYRQSLGQGLEFLIYFQGNSAPDKSGLPSDRFSAERTGGSVSTLTIQRTQQEDSAVYLCASSSQTNTEAFFGQGTRLTVV.

Worth noting for this clone: The DNA ends 3 residues before the CDR3 does, and the rest of the CDR3 is filled in from the germline J gene. The chain couples TRBV5-1 to TRBJ2-7; TRBD1 agrees at 7 bases. The V gene end was trimmed by 0 bases and the J gene end by 0 bases; junction bases not matched to a gene: 6. From germline, CDR1 is SGHRS and CDR2 YFSETQ. The length of the CDR3 is 16 residues. CDR3 residues: CASSLGGQSYSYEQYF. The CDR3 DNA, read in part, is TGCGCCAGCAGCTTGGGGGGACAGTCCTACTCCTACGAG.

Details on this clone: The read gets to within 3 residues of the CDR3 end, and the germline J gene fills in the rest. V is TRBV28 and J is TRBJ2-5; 12 bases line up with TRBD2. CDR1 is MDHEN and CDR2 is SYDVKM in the germline V gene. The trim removed 5 bases at V and 4 bases at J, leaving 8 bases unmatched. The CDR3 runs to 16 residues. CDR3 sequence: CASSPLAGGPPETQYF. The covered CDR3 bases are TGTGCCAGCAGTCCTCTAGCGGGAGGGCCCCCAGAGACC.

Comment on this clone: The read falls 3 residues short of the CDR3 end, and the missing part is taken from the germline J gene. V gene TRBV7-3 combines with J gene TRBJ2-1; D perhaps matches TRBD1 (6 bases). The V end lost 2 bases, the J end lost 5 bases, and 19 bases lay between the germline ends. There are 17 residues in the CDR3. Germline V gene sequence: CDR1 SGHTA, CDR2 FQGTGA. Partial CDR3 DNA: TGTGCCAGCAGCTTAGGGACACTGGGAGAAGTTAACAATGAG. It is translated as CASSLGTLGEVNNE. The CDR3 reads in full as CASSLGTLGEVNNEQFF.

Details on this clone: The observed sequence ends 3 residues before the CDR3 terminus, with the missing tail filled in from the germline J gene. This chain joins TRBV6-2 or TRBV6-3 and TRBJ2-3; D may be TRBD1 (6 bases). The V gene's germline CDR1 is MNHEY and CDR2 SVGEGT. The CDR3 runs 15 residues. The CDR3 sequence is CASSTWDGDNQPQYF. CDR3 DNA (partial): TGTGCCAGCAGTACCTGGGACGGGGACAATCAGCCG.

With respect to this clone: Read coverage stops 3 residues before the CDR3 terminus; the germline J gene supplies the remainder. The V and J genes are TRBV29-1 and TRBJ1-1; D unclear. The V end lost 6 bases, the J end lost 4 bases, and 21 bases lay between the germline ends. Germline V CDR1 and CDR2: SQVTM, ANQGSEA. The CDR3 sequence is 15 residues long. The covered CDR3 bases are TGCAGCGTGTCTGCGCGCGGCCGCGGGTCCACTGAA. Residues: CSVSARGRGSTE. The whole CDR3 is CSVSARGRGSTEAFF.

As concerns this clone: The read finishes 3 residues shy of the CDR3 end, and the germline J gene is used to complete it. The chain employs TRBV5-1 and TRBJ1-2; no firm D call. The V end lost 0 bases, the J end lost 1 base, and 4 bases lay between the germline ends. This CDR3 is built from 13 residues. Germline CDR1 SGHRS, CDR2 YFSETQ. The covered CDR3 bases are TGCGCCAGCAGCTTGGGAGGTAACTATGGC. Translating it yields CASSLGGNYG. The entire CDR3 reads CASSLGGNYGYTF.